The 13 T cell receptor beta chains below come from one sample, sequenced in a study of cytotoxic CD8 clonotypes in ibrutinib-treated CLL. TCRdb's table, derived via immunoSEQ multiplex PCR, lists solely in-frame clones and lacks some. The data contain roughly 200,000 clones, approximately 68% of them singletons. Sequenced material: PBMCs, taken after 24 months of ibrutinib treatment. The receptors shown here come from a human donor with chronic lymphocytic leukemia.

CDR3 amino acids: CSVLTGDNEKLFF. In DNA, the CDR3 is TGCAGCGTTCTGACAGGGGACAATGAAAAACTGTTTTTT. V usage is TRBV29-1 and J usage is TRBJ1-4; 8 positions match TRBD1. This CDR3 is 13 amino acids long. Trimming removed 5 bases from V and 5 bases from J; junction bases left unmatched: 4. CDR1 SQVTM and CDR2 ANQGSEA come from the germline V gene.

This clone was seen a single time. The chain carries TRBV5-6 and TRBJ2-1; D may be TRBD2 (6 bases). The germline CDR1 and CDR2 sequences are SGHDT and YYEEEE. Trimming cost V 0 bases and J 5 bases, with 12 bases left between them. This CDR3 is built from 15 residues. The CDR3 loop is CASSLVGGEDNEQFF. CDR3 DNA: TGTGCCAGCAGCTTGGTAGGCGGGGAGGACAATGAGCAGTTCTTC. The complete variable domain, with remaining parts taken from reference TRBV5-6 and TRBJ2-1, reads DAGVTQSPTHLIKTRGQQVTLRCSPKSGHDTVSWYQQALGQGPQFIFQYYEEEERQRGNFPDRFSGHQFPNYSSELNVNALLLGDSALYLCASSLVGGEDNEQFFGPGTRLTVL.

The chain employs TRBV5-6 and TRBJ2-7; D is possibly TRBD2 (6 bases). The CDR3 length is 13 residues. The ends were cut back, 4 bases at V and 3 bases at J, with 11 bases in the middle. Looked up from germline, CDR1 is SGHDT and CDR2 is YYEEEE. The CDR3 reads CASSARLGYEQYF. The CDR3 region has the DNA TGTGCCAGCAGCGCGAGACTAGGCTACGAGCAGTACTTC.

This chain connects TRBV7-9 to TRBJ1-1, with 7 bases matching TRBD1. V gave up 1 base and J gave up 0 bases; unmatched junction bases: 11. The CDR3 has 18 amino acids. From germline, CDR1 is SEHNR and CDR2 FQNEAQ (reference sequence). The CDR3 DNA sequence: TGTGCCAGCAGCTTAGTGTTCGGCAGGGGGACCATGAACACTGAAGCTTTCTTT. Protein: CASSLVFGRGTMNTEAFF.

This clone was picked up a small number of times. V usage is TRBV27 and J usage is TRBJ2-2; maybe TRBD2 (5 bases). The CDR3 spans 15 residues. Trimming shortened V by 1 base and J by 4 bases, and 10 bases separated the two germline ends. Germline loops: CDR1 MNHEY, CDR2 SMNVEV (reference sequence). The CDR3, as DNA: TGTGCCAGCAGTTTATACGGACGGGGCACCGGGGAGCTGTTTTTT. Translated: CASSLYGRGTGELFF.

Only one count was recorded for this clone. This chain connects TRBV30 to TRBJ2-6; 9 nucleotides match TRBD2. CDR1 and CDR2 (germline): GTSNPN, SVGIG (reference sequence). This CDR3 contains 20 residues. J lost 0 bases, V lost 2 bases, and 14 bases had no gene match. The CDR3 region has the DNA TGTGCCTGGAGTTTCTGGCTAGCGGGGCAACATCGCTCTGGGGCCAACGTCCTGACTTTC. Residues: CAWSFWLAGQHRSGANVLTF.

The rearrangement links TRBV19 to TRBJ1-1; D not resolved. CDR1 is LNHDA, CDR2 SQIVND, per germline (reference sequence). The germline V and J ends were trimmed by 3 bases and 6 bases, with 11 bases remaining between them. The CDR3 runs to 13 residues. The CDR3 coding sequence is TGTGCCAGTAGTATTCGTCAAATCCCTGAAGCTTTCTTT. It encodes CASSIRQIPEAFF. Variable domain in full (rest from reference TRBV19 and TRBJ1-1): DGGITQSPKYLFRKEGQNVTLSCEQNLNHDAMYWYRQDPGQGLRLIYYSQIVNDFQKGDIAEGYSVSREKKESFPLTVTSAQKNPTAFYLCASSIRQIPEAFFGQGTRLTVV.

This sequence joins TRBV11-2 and TRBJ2-7, with D possibly being TRBD1 (6 bases). Between the trimmed V and J ends, which lost 3 bases and 3 bases, there was a span of 15 bases. Germline CDR1 reads SGHAT; CDR2 reads FQNNGV. The CDR3 is made up of 15 amino acids. The DNA for the CDR3 is TGTGCCAGCAGCTTTAGATGGACAGCTCACTACGAGCAGTACTTC. It codes for CASSFRWTAHYEQYF.

The rearrangement links TRBV5-1 to TRBJ2-2, with 9 nucleotides matching TRBD2. From germline, CDR1 is SGHRS and CDR2 YFSETQ. The CDR3 length is 18 residues. With V trimmed by 4 bases and J by 1 base, 11 bases remained unmatched. CDR3 nucleotide sequence: TGCGCCAGCAGCGTGCAACGAATGACTAGCGGGAACACCGGGGAGCTGTTTTTT. It codes for CASSVQRMTSGNTGELFF.

The chain couples TRBV6-5 to TRBJ2-5; no firm D call. Trimming removed 3 bases at V and 5 bases at J, with 10 bases between. The CDR3 consists of 13 residues. In germline, CDR1 is MNHEY, CDR2 SVGAGI. The CDR3 loop reads CASSYGEFETQYF. The CDR3 bases are TGTGCCAGCAGTTATGGAGAATTCGAGACCCAGTACTTC.

The V gene is TRBV28, the J gene TRBJ2-1; a possible D gene is TRBD2 (6 bases). Trimming took off 3 bases at V and 8 bases at J, with 14 bases between the two ends. Germline values: CDR1 MDHEN, CDR2 SYDVKM. The CDR3 extends over 14 amino acids. The CDR3 protein is CASSLDKSGDEQFF. The CDR3 bases are TGTGCCAGCAGTTTGGACAAATCGGGGGATGAGCAGTTCTTC.

There are a few counts of this clone. This chain connects TRBV28 to TRBJ2-7; 8 nucleotides align to TRBD2. V dropped 4 bases and J dropped 2; count of bases not matched to a gene: 7. The CDR3 sequence is 15 residues long. Germline V gives CDR1 MDHEN, CDR2 SYDVKM. DNA of the CDR3: TGTGCCAGCAGTTCACCGGGACTAGTAACCTACGAGCAGTACTTC. Its protein product is CASSSPGLVTYEQYF.

This clone was counted between two and nine times. V and J are TRBV6-5 and TRBJ1-2; a possible D gene is TRBD1 (6 bases). Trimming removed 5 bases from V and 1 base from J, with 8 bases in between. Germline values: CDR1 MNHEY, CDR2 SVGAGI. The CDR3 spans 13 residues. This CDR3 is CASSRTVNYGYTF. In DNA, the CDR3 is TGTGCCAGCAGTCGGACAGTTAACTATGGCTACACCTTC.